This T cell receptor (beta chain) was identified in a study of T cells in Graves' hyperthyroidism and ophthalmopathy. Using RNA transcripts as the source, TCR beta CDR3 regions were amplified. HTBI primers were the set used in a first-round RT-PCR of the TCR CDR3. TCRdb fed the multiplex PCR reads into MiXCR, producing one record per CDR3 protein. The table records about half a million distinct CDR3 sequences, under 25% of them present only once. With 0 bases removed from V and 6 bases from J, the gap between germline ends came to 18 bases. Germline loops: CDR1 LGHDT, CDR2 YNNKEL (reference sequence). The length of the CDR3 is 16 residues. Stable disease denoted Graves' hyperthyroidism without ophthalmopathy progression within 18 months.

This sequence was found in a man between 18 and 35 years old with Graves' hyperthyroidism. The chain couples TRBV3-1 to TRBJ2-7; the D gene is possibly TRBD1 (6 bases). The material sequenced was blood. CDR3 DNA: TGTGCCAGCAGCCAAGATTCAGGGGAAGTGCCCCTCGAGCAGTACTTC. Protein product: CASSQDSGEVPLEQYF.